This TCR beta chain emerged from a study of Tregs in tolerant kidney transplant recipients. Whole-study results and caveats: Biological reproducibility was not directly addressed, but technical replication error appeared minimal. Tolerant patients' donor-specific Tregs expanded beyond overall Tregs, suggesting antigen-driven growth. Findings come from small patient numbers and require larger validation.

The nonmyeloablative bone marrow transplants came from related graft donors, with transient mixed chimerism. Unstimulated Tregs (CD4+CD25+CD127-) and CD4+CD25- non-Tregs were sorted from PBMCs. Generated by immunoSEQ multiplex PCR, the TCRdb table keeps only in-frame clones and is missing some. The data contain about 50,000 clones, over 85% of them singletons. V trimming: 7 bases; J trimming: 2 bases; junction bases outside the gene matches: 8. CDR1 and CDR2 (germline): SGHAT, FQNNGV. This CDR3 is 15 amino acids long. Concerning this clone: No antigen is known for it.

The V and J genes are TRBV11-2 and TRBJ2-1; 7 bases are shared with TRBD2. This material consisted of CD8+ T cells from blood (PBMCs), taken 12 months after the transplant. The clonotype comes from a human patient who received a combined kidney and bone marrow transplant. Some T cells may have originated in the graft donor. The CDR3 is CASKGRGETYNEQFF. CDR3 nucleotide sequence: TGTGCCAGCAAGGGACGGGGGGAAACCTACAATGAGCAGTTCTTC.